This T cell receptor beta chain was identified in a study of graft-versus-host responses after intestinal transplantation. Between the trimmed V and J ends, which lost 1 base and 3 bases, there was a span of 12 bases. The CDR3 is 15 residues long. Germline CDR1 reads LNHNV; CDR2 reads YYDKDF (reference sequence). Using immunoSEQ multiplex PCR, the repertoire was profiled, and TCRdb retains in-frame clones only, with some absent. Among about 88,000 clones listed, roughly 92% were seen once. Points from the study as a whole: Detection of GvH clones occurred in recipient marrow, and some had their first appearance in ileum or blood. Clonal ratios of graft-versus-host to host-versus-graft in allografts were high for patients exhibiting graft-donor T cell macrochimerism.

This clone was seen once. Its cognate antigen is unknown. The V call is TRBV15, the J call TRBJ1-2, with D unresolved. The receptor comes from a human donor who received an intestinal transplant. The sequenced sample was unstimulated CD4+ T cells sorted from spleen or lymph node cells, obtained before intestinal transplant. This CDR3 is CATSRVYRNYYGYTF. CDR3 DNA sequence: TGTGCCACCAGCAGAGTCTACAGAAACTACTATGGCTACACCTTC.